This T cell receptor beta chain was documented in a study of shared clonotypes between healthy human individuals. V lost 0 bases and J 4 bases, leaving 4 bases between the germline ends. CDR3 length: 12 amino acids. CDR1 and CDR2 from the germline V gene are SGHDN and FVKESK. Comment on this clone: Other DNA sequences within the sample encode an identical CDR3.

Naive CD8 cells comprised CD45RO-negative, CCR7-positively selected cells, excluding terminally differentiated effector memory CD45RA+ cells. Here immunoSEQ multiplex PCR was the method, and the copy in TCRdb shows in-frame clones only, minus some. This sample carries millions of clones, roughly 91% of them seen once, and the ten largest clones take more than 1.5%. The source of this sequence is a man between 18 and 29 years old in good health. Some clones in this sample may be carry-over from other donors' samples. The specimen was naive CD8+ T cells from PBMCs. V usage is TRBV14 and J usage is TRBJ2-7; D is uncertain. The CDR3 DNA reads as TGTGCCAGCAGCCAAGAGGGTTACGAGCAGTACTTC. Translated: CASSQEGYEQYF.